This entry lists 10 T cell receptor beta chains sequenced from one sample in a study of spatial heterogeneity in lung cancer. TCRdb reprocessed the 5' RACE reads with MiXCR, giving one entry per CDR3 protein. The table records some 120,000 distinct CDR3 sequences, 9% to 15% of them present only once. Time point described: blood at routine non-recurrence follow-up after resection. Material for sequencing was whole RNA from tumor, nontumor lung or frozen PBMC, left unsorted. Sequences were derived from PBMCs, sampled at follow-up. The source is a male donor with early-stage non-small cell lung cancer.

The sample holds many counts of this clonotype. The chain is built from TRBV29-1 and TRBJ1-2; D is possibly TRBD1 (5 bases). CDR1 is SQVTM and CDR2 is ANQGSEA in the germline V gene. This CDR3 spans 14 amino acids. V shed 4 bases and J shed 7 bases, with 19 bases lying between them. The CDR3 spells CSVAQSTGLVGYTF. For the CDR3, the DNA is TGCAGCGTTGCCCAATCAACAGGCCTGGTTGGCTACACCTTC. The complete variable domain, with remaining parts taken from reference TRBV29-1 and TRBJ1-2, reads SAVISQKPSRDICQRGTSLTIQCQVDSQVTMMFWYRQQPGQSLTLIATANQGSEATYESGFVIDKFPISRPNLTFSTLTVSNMSPEDSSIYLCSVAQSTGLVGYTFGSGTRLTVV.

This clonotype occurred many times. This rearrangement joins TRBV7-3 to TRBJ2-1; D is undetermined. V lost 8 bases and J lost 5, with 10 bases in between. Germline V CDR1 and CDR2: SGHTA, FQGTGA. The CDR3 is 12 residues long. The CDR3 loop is CASGEINNEQFF. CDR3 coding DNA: TGTGCCAGCGGTGAAATAAACAATGAGCAGTTCTTC. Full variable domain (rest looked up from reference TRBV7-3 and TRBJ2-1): GAGVSQTPSNKVTEKGKYVELRCDPISGHTALYWYRQSLGQGPEFLIYFQGTGAADDSGLPNDRFFAVRPEGSVSTLKIQRTERGDSAVYLCASGEINNEQFFGPGTRLTVL.

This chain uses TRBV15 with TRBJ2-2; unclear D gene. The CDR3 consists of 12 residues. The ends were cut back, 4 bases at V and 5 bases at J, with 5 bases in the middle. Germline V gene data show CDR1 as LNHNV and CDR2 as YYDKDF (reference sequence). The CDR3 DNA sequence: TGTGCCACCAGCACGAGGACCGGGGAGCTGTTTTTT. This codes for CATSTRTGELFF.

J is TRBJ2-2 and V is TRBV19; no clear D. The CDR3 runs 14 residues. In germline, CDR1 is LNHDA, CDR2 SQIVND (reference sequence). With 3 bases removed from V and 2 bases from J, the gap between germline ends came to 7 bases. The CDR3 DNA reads TGTGCCAGTAGTATCCTGAGTAACACCGGGGAGCTGTTTTTT. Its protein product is CASSILSNTGELFF.

CDR3 in amino acids: CASSWGSGNTIYF. In DNA, the CDR3 is TGTGCCAGCAGTTGGGGATCTGGAAACACCATATATTTT. The gene calls are TRBV12-3 or TRBV12-4 and TRBJ1-3; D is unclear. CDR3 length equals 13 residues. Trimming took off 4 bases at V and 1 base at J, with 5 bases between the two ends.

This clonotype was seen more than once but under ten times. The CDR3 spells CASSSQGAGSYNEQFF. The CDR3 bases are TGTGCCAGCAGCTCACAGGGGGCAGGCTCCTACAATGAGCAGTTCTTC. This chain connects TRBV9 to TRBJ2-1; 9 bases line up with TRBD1. Germline assignment: CDR1 SGDLS and CDR2 YYNGEE. V lost 4 bases and J lost 0; bases outside the gene matches: 5. CDR3 size: 16 residues.

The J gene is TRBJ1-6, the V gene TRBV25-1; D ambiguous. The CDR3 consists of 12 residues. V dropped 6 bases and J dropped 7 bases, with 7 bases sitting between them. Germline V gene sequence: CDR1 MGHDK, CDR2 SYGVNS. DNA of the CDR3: TGTGCCAGCAGGATGACAAATTCACCCCTCCACTTT. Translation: CASRMTNSPLHF. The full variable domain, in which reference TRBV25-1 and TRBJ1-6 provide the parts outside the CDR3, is EADIYQTPRYLVIGTGKKITLECSQTMGHDKMYWYQQDPGMELHLIHYSYGVNSTEKGDLSSESTVSRIRTEHFPLTLESARPSHTSQYLCASRMTNSPLHFGNGTRLTVT.

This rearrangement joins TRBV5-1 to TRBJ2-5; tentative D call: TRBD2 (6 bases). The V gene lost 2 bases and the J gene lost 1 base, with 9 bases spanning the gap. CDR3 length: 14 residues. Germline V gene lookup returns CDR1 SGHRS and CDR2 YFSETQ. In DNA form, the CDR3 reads TGCGCCAGCAGCTTACTAGCTTTCCAAGAGACCCAGTACTTC. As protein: CASSLLAFQETQYF.

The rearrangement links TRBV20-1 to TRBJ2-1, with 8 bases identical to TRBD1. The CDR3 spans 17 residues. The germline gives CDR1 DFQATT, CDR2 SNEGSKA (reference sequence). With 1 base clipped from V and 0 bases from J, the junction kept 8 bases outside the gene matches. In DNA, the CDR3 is TGCAGTGCTAGAGGGACAGGGAACCCGAGCTCCTACAATGAGCAGTTCTTC. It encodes CSARGTGNPSSYNEQFF.

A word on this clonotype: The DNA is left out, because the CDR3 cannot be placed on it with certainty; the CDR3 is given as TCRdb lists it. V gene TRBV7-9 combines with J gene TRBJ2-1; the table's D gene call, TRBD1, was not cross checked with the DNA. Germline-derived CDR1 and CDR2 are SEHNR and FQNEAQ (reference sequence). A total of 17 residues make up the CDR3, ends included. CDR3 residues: CASSFPGSGAYNEQFFF.